The rows below give T cell receptor beta chains drawn from one sample of a study of blood T cell repertoires in COVID-19. TCRdb keeps only in-frame clones here, not all; method: immunoSEQ multiplex PCR. The sample carries approximately 67,000 clones, approximately 90% recorded once. The specimen was peripheral blood. These receptors originate from a woman of 80 years or more with acute or convalescent COVID-19. Both conserved end residues are part of each CDR3. A D gene is named only where the DNA matches it firmly. Clone size is not always given. Where it is, it says once, few, many or a class for expanded clones.

D	J	V	size	DNA	CDR3
-	TRBJ1-5	TRBV28	-	TGTGCCAGCAGTTTGGGCGGGACCACCAATCAGCCCCAGCATTTT	CASSLGGTTNQPQHF
-	TRBJ1-1	TRBV6-5	-	TGTGCCAGCAGTTACTCCTGGAGGGGAGAAGCTTTCTTT	CASSYSWRGEAFF
TRBD1	TRBJ1-1	TRBV5-1	few	TGCGCCAGCAGCTTAACAGGACAGGGGATCACTGAAGCTTTCTTT	CASSLTGQGITEAFF
TRBD1	TRBJ1-1	TRBV5-5	once	TGTGCCAGCAGCTGGAGGGTACAGGGGGCTACCGCGGAAGCTTTCTTT	CASSWRVQGATAEAFF
TRBD1	TRBJ1-4	TRBV11-2	-	TGTGCCAGCAGCTTACAGGGGGCCACTAATGAAAAACTGTTTTTT	CASSLQGATNEKLFF
-	TRBJ2-5	TRBV19	-	TGTGCCAGTAGTATACAGGCGGGCGGGTCCAAGACCCAGTACTTC	CASSIQAGGSKTQYF
TRBD2	TRBJ2-3	TRBV6-2/TRBV6-3	-	TGTGCCAGCAGTTACACGACTAGCGGCGCCGGTACGCAGTATTTT	CASSYTTSGAGTQYF
TRBD1	TRBJ1-2	TRBV5-1	-	TGCGCCAGCAGCTCGACAGGGGAACGCTACACCTTC	CASSSTGERYTF
TRBD1	TRBJ1-6	TRBV18	-	TGTGCCAGCTCACCAGGGACAGGGGTCAATTCACCCCTCCACTTT	CASSPGTGVNSPLHF
-	TRBJ1-1	TRBV5-1	few	TGCGCCAGCAGCTTGGCGGGGGGAGCGAACACTGAAGCTTTCTTT	CASSLAGGANTEAFF
TRBD1	TRBJ1-1	TRBV5-1	-	TGCGCCAGCAGCTTGGGGGACAGGGGGCTGACTGAAGCTTTCTTT	CASSLGDRGLTEAFF
-	TRBJ2-1	TRBV11-2	-	TGTGCCAGCAGCTTGGGGATGAGAGGGGGTCATAACAATGAGCAGTTCTTC	CASSLGMRGGHNNEQFF
-	TRBJ1-1	TRBV27	-	TGTGCCAGCAGTTTCTGGGGGCAAGCTGACACTGAAGCTTTCTTT	CASSFWGQADTEAFF
-	TRBJ2-7	TRBV2	-	TGTGCCAGCAGTCAGGACACCTCCTACGAGCAGTACTTC	CASSQDTSYEQYF
TRBD1	TRBJ2-2	TRBV29-1	-	TGCAGCGTTGGGAGGACAGGGAACACCGGGGAGCTGTTTTTT	CSVGRTGNTGELFF
-	TRBJ2-3	TRBV30	once	TGTGCCTGGGGAACTGGTGCAGATACGCAGTATTTT	CAWGTGADTQYF
-	TRBJ2-3	TRBV7-2	-	TGTGCCAGCAGCTTATTAGCGCGCAGTCGGAGCACAGATACGCAGTATTTT	CASSLLARSRSTDTQYF
TRBD1	TRBJ2-7	TRBV4-1	-	TGCGCCAGCAGCGTGCCGGGACAGGGGGCTTACGAGCAGTACTTC	CASSVPGQGAYEQYF
TRBD1	TRBJ1-4	TRBV28	-	TGTGCCAGCACCCCGGTGGCGGCAGGGGGATGGCTGTTTTTT	CASTPVAAGGWLFF
-	TRBJ2-7	TRBV1	few	TGCACCAGCAGCCACCGGACAGGGGGCGCATTTGCCTACGAGCAGTACTTC	CTSSHRTGGAFAYEQYF
-	TRBJ2-7	TRBV28	-	TGTGCCAGCAGTGAAACTAGGGCGAACCGCTACGAGCAGTACTTC	CASSETRANRYEQYF
TRBD1	TRBJ1-3	TRBV28	-	TGTGCCAGCAGACAACGGGGGCCCAGGGGGCCCACAACCATATATTTT	CASRQRGPRGPTTIYF
-	TRBJ2-5	TRBV12-3/TRBV12-4	once	TGTGCCAGCAGCCGCGGCGGAGGAGAGACCCAGTACTTC	CASSRGGGETQYF
-	TRBJ1-5	TRBV4-1	-	TGCGCCAGCAGCCAGGGAAGAGGAGGAAATCAGCCCCAGCATTTT	CASSQGRGGNQPQHF
-	TRBJ2-3	TRBV28	-	TGTGCCGGAAGGAGACGGCGTAACACAGATACGCAGTATTTT	CAGRRRRNTDTQYF
TRBD1	TRBJ2-7	TRBV7-2	once	TGTGCCAGCAGCTTAGGGGACAGCGCCTACGAGCAGTACTTC	CASSLGDSAYEQYF
-	TRBJ1-5	TRBV2	-	TGTGCCAGCACGTACGGTAGCAATCAGCCCCAGCATTTT	CASTYGSNQPQHF
-	TRBJ1-2	TRBV5-5	-	TGTGCCAGCAGCTTGGACCAGGGCGGCACCTTC	CASSLDQGGTF
-	TRBJ1-2	TRBV7-2	-	TGTGCCAGCAGCTTCGGGGGCTATGGCTACACCTTC	CASSFGGYGYTF
TRBD2	TRBJ2-1	TRBV12-5	-	TGTGCTAGTGGTTCCCGACTAGCGGGGGAAAAGCAGTTCTTC	CASGSRLAGEKQFF
-	TRBJ2-4	TRBV5-1	-	TGCGCCAGCAGCACGGACGGCGGCGGGGCCAAAAACATTCAGTACTTC	CASSTDGGGAKNIQYF
-	TRBJ2-3	TRBV21-1	-	TGTGCCAGCAGCAAACGGGGTTCCTCGGGCAACCTAAGCACAGATACGCAGTATTTT	CASSKRGSSGNLSTDTQYF
-	TRBJ2-5	TRBV2	once	TGTGCCAGCAGTTCACTCGGGGGGCTGGGGACCCAGTACTTC	CASSSLGGLGTQYF
TRBD1	TRBJ1-2	TRBV5-1	-	TGCGCCAGCAGCTTGGGCCAACAGGGGGCCATTGGCTACACCTTC	CASSLGQQGAIGYTF
TRBD2	TRBJ2-5	TRBV11-2	-	TGTGCCAGCAGCCCCAGGGGTAGCGGGGGGGTTCCACACTTC	CASSPRGSGGVPHF
-	TRBJ1-2	TRBV19	-	TGTGCCAGTAGCAGCTACAGGGATGCTAACTATGGCTACACCTTC	CASSSYRDANYGYTF
-	TRBJ2-1	TRBV28	-	TGTGCCAGCAGTTTAAACCTATTCTCACGGCAGTTCTTC	CASSLNLFSRQFF
-	TRBJ2-5	TRBV29-1	few	TGCAGCGTTGAGGTCCCTAGCCGAGAGACCCAGTACTTC	CSVEVPSRETQYF
TRBD2	TRBJ2-7	TRBV10-3	-	TGTGCCATCAGGGGACTAGCGGGAGCTTACGAGCAGTACTTC	CAIRGLAGAYEQYF
TRBD1	TRBJ2-2	TRBV6-2/TRBV6-3	-	TGTGCCAGCAGCCGACAGGGGGCGAACACCGGGGAGCTGTTTTTT	CASSRQGANTGELFF
TRBD1	TRBJ1-4	TRBV5-1	-	TGCGCCAGCAGCTCAGGGGACAGGGATGAAAAACTGTTTTTT	CASSSGDRDEKLFF
TRBD2	TRBJ2-7	TRBV30	-	TGTGCTCAAGAACCGGGACTAGCGCCGGGTGAGCAGTACTTC	CAQEPGLAPGEQYF
-	TRBJ1-1	TRBV29-1	-	TGCAGCGTCGATACCCGGTTGAACACTGAAGCTTTCTTT	CSVDTRLNTEAFF
-	TRBJ1-2	TRBV7-2	-	TGTGCCAGCAGCTTATTAGGCGGGCCTGGCTACACCTTC	CASSLLGGPGYTF
TRBD2	TRBJ2-1	TRBV28	-	TGTGCCAGCAGCCGACTAGCGGGAGGGAGGAATGAGCAGTTCTTC	CASSRLAGGRNEQFF
-	TRBJ1-2	TRBV15	-	TGTGCCACCAGCAGAGATTTTTGGGGGCAGGGCTATGGCTACACCTTC	CATSRDFWGQGYGYTF
-	TRBJ1-6	TRBV19	-	TGTGCCAGTAGTATACTTAGTAATTCACCCCTCCACTTT	CASSILSNSPLHF
-	TRBJ1-1	TRBV5-1	-	TGCGCCAGCAGCTTGGACGGGGGGACTGAAGCTTTCTTT	CASSLDGGTEAFF
-	TRBJ1-3	TRBV7-8	-	TGTGCCAGCAGCCCTACGGGTGCGGGGGCAACCCTGCCTGGAAACACCATATATTTT	CASSPTGAGATLPGNTIYF
-	TRBJ1-5	TRBV7-9	-	TGTGCCAGCAGCTTAGGTCAACAGCCCCAGCATTTT	CASSLGQQPQHF
-	TRBJ2-7	TRBV7-8	-	TGTGCCAGCAGCTTAATAGGGGGCTACGAGCAGTACTTC	CASSLIGGYEQYF
-	TRBJ1-2	TRBV19	-	TGTGCCAGTAGTCTGGGGGCTGTGGTCCACGGCTACACCTTC	CASSLGAVVHGYTF
TRBD1	TRBJ2-4	TRBV5-4	-	TGTGCCAGCAACCTAGGGACAGGGGGCTCGGAAGCCAAAAACATTCAGTACTTC	CASNLGTGGSEAKNIQYF
TRBD1	TRBJ1-3	TRBV6-5	-	TGTGCCAGCAGACCCGGGACAGTATCTGGAAACACCATATATTTT	CASRPGTVSGNTIYF
-	TRBJ1-2	TRBV28	-	TGTGCCAGCAGGAGAGGACAGCGACAACTTGGCTACACCTTC	CASRRGQRQLGYTF
-	TRBJ2-5	TRBV15	-	TGTGCCACCAGCACAACCGACTGGCGCAGAGAGACCCAGTACTTC	CATSTTDWRRETQYF
-	TRBJ2-7	TRBV7-9	-	TGTGCCAGCAGTCGTAGCGGAACCTACGAGCAGTACTTC	CASSRSGTYEQYF
-	TRBJ1-4	TRBV28	-	TGTGCCACAGGTTACGCCCTTGAAAAACTGTTTTTT	CATGYALEKLFF